The sequence of this TCR beta chain was determined in a study of T cell clones after liver transplantation. Whole-study context: Liver transplant recipients had immunosuppression withdrawal attempted within 2 years.

Whole-study findings and limits: Graft donor-reactive T cells may have migrated into the graft rather than being deleted. Post-transplant time points were not standardized, so conclusions are preliminary.

This CDR3 region has 16 residues. Trimming cost V 4 bases and J 0 bases; bases outside gene matches: 6. CDR1 and CDR2 (germline): LNHDA, SQIVND (reference sequence). Sequencing used immunoSEQ multiplex PCR; TCRdb keeps in-frame clones, though not all of them. The profile shows approximately 51,000 clones, less than 90% of them singletons. Concerning this clone itself: The antigen is not known.

The chain has TRBV19 and TRBJ2-1; TRBD2 agrees at 7 bases. Source: CD8+ T cells from blood, taken 12 months after liver transplant. The TCR was taken from a human patient who received a liver transplant. Some T cells may be supplied by the graft donor. The CDR3 region is CASSNSGGGSYNEQFF. The CDR3 DNA is TGTGCCAGTAGTAATAGTGGCGGGGGCTCCTACAATGAGCAGTTCTTC.